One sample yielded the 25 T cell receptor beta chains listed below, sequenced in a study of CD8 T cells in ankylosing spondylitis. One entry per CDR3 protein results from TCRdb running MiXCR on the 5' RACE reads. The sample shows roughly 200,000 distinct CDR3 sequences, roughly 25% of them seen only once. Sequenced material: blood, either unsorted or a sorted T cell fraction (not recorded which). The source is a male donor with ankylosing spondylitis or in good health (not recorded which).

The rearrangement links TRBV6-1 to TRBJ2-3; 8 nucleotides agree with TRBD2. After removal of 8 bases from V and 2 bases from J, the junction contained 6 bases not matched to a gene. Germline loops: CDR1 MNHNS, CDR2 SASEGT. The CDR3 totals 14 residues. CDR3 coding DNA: TGTGCCAGCGGTGGAGCGGGGGCCACAGATACGCAGTATTTT. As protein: CASGGAGATDTQYF.

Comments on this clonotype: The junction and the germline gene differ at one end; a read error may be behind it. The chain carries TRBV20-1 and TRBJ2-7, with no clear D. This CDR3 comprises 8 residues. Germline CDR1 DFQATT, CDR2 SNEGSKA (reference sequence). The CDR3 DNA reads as TGCAGTGCTAGTAACGGAGCCTTC. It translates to CSASNGAF.

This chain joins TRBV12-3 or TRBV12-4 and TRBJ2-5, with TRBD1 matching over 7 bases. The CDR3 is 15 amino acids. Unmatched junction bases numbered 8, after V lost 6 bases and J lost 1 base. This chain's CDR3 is CASSSDNRGQETQYF. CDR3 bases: TGTGCCAGCAGCTCCGATAACAGGGGCCAAGAGACCCAGTACTTC.

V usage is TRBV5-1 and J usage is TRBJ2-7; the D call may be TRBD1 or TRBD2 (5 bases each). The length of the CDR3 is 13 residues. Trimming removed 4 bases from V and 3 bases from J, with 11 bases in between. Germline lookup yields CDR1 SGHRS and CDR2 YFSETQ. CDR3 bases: TGCGCCAGCAGCAGGGACGGAAACTACGAGCAGTACTTC. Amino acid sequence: CASSRDGNYEQYF.

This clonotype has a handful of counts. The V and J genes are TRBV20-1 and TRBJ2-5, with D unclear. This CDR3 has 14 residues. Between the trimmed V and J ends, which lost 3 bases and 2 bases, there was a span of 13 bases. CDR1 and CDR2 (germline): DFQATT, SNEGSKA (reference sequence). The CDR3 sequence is CSARGTRRQETQYF. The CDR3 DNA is TGCAGTGCTAGGGGTACGAGGCGGCAAGAGACCCAGTACTTC.

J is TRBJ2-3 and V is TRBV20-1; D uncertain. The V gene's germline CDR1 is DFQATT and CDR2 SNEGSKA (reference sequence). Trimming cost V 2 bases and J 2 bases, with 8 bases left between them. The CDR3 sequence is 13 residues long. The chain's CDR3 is CSARNENTDTQYF. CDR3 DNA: TGCAGTGCTAGAAATGAAAACACAGATACGCAGTATTTT.

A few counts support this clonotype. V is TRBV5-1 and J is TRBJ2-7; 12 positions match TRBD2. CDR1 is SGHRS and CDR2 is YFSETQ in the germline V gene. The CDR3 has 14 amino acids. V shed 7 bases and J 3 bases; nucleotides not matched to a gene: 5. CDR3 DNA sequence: TGCGCCAGCCGATCGGGACTAGCGGGCTACGAGCAGTACTTC. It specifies CASRSGLAGYEQYF.

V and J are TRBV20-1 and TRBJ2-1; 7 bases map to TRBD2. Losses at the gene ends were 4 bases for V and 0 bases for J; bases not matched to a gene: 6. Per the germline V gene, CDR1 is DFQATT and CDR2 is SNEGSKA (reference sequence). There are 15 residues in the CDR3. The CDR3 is CSATRAGISYNEQFF. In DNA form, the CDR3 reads TGCAGTGCTACCCGAGCGGGGATCTCCTACAATGAGCAGTTCTTC.

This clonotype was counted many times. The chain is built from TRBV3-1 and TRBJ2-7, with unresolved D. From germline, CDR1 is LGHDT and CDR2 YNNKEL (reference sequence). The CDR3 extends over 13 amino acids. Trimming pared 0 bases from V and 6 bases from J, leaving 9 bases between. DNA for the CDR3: TGTGCCAGCAGCCAAGATCGACGGGCCGAGCAGTACTTC. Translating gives CASSQDRRAEQYF.

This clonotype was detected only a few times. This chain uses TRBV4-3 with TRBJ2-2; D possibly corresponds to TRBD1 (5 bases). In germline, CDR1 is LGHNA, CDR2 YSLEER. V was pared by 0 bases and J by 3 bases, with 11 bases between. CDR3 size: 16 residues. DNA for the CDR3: TGCGCCAGCAGCCAAGAACCCAGGGCGGACACCGGGGAGCTGTTTTTT. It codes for CASSQEPRADTGELFF.

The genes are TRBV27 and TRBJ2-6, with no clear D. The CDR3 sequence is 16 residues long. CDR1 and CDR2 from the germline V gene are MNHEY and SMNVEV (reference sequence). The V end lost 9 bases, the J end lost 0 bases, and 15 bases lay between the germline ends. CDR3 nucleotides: TGTGCCAGTGGAAGAACGCCCGTCTCTGGGGCCAACGTCCTGACTTTC. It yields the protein CASGRTPVSGANVLTF.

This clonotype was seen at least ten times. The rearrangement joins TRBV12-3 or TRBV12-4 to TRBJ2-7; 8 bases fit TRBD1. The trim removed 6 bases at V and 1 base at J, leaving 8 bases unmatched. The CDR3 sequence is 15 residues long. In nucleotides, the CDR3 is TGTGCCAGCAGCCTTACGGACAGGGATTCCTACGAGCAGTACTTC. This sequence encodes CASSLTDRDSYEQYF.

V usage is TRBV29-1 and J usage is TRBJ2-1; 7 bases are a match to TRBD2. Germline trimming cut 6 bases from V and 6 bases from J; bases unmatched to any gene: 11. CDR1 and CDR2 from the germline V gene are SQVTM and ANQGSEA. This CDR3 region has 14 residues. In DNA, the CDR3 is TGCAGCGTCGCTGGTGGGAGGGCCTCCAATGAGCAGTTCTTC. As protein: CSVAGGRASNEQFF.

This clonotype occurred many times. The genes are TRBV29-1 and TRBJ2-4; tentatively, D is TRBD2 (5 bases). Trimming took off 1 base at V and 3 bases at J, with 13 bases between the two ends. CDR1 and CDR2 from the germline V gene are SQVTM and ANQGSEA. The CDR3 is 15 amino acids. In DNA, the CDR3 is TGCAGCGTTGAAGTCCAGGCCCGGGGCAAAAACATTCAGTACTTC. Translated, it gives CSVEVQARGKNIQYF.

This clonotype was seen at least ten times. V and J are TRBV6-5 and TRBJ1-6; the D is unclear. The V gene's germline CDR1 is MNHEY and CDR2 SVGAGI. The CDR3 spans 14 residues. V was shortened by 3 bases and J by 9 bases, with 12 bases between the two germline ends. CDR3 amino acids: CASSYRMGGSPLHF. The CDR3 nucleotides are TGTGCCAGCAGTTATAGGATGGGTGGTTCACCCCTCCACTTT.

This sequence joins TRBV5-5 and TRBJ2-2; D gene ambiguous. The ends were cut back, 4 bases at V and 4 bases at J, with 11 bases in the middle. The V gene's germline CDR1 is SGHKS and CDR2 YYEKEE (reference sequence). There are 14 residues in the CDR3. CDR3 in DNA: TGTGCCAGCAGCATCGGAACGCCCACCGGGGAGCTGTTTTTT. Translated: CASSIGTPTGELFF.

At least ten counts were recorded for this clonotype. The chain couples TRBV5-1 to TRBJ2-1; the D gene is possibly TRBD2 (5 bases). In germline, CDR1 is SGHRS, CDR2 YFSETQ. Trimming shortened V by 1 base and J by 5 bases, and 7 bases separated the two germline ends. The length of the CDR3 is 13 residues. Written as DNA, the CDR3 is TGCGCCAGCAGCTTGCGGGGTGACAATGAGCAGTTCTTC. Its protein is CASSLRGDNEQFF. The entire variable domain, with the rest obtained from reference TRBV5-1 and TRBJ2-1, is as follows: KAGVTQTPRYLIKTRGQQVTLSCSPISGHRSVSWYQQTPGQGLQFLFEYFSETQRNKGNFPGRFSGRQFSNSRSEMNVSTLELGDSALYLCASSLRGDNEQFFGPGTRLTVL.

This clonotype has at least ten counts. This CDR3 reads CAITFPDTLLAGELFF. CDR3 coding DNA: TGTGCCATCACTTTCCCAGACACCCTTTTGGCCGGGGAGCTGTTTTTT. This sequence joins TRBV10-3 and TRBJ2-2, with unresolved D. CDR1 and CDR2 (germline): ENHRY, SYGVKD. Between the trimmed V and J ends, which lost 7 bases and 6 bases, there was a span of 21 bases. The CDR3 spans 16 residues.

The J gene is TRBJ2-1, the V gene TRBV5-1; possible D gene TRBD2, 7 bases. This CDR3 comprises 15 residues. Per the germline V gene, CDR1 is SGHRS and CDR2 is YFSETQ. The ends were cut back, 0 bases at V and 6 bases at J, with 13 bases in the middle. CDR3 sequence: CASSLEGGGPNEQFF. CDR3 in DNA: TGCGCCAGCAGCTTGGAGGGGGGAGGGCCCAATGAGCAGTTCTTC.

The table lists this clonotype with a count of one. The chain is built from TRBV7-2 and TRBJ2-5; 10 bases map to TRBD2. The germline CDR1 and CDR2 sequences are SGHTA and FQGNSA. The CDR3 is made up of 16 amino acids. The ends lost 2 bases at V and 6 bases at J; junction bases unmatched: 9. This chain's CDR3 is CASSLSRAGGGKTQYF. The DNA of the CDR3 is TGTGCCAGCAGCTTATCCCGAGCGGGAGGGGGAAAGACCCAGTACTTC.

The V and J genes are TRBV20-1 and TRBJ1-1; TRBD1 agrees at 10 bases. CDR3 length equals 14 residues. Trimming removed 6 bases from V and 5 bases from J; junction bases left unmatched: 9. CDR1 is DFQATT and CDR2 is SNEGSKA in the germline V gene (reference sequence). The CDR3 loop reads CSAKSTGGQTEAFF. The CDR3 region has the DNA TGCAGTGCCAAATCGACAGGGGGCCAAACTGAAGCTTTCTTT.

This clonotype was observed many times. CDR3 loop: CASSLTGQTFGAFF. The DNA of the CDR3 is TGTGCCAGCAGCTTGACCGGGCAGACCTTTGGAGCTTTCTTT. J is TRBJ1-1 and V is TRBV7-2; D gene uncertain. Trimming took off 3 bases at V and 10 bases at J, with 18 bases between the two ends. The length of the CDR3 is 14 residues. Per germline, CDR1 SGHTA and CDR2 FQGNSA.

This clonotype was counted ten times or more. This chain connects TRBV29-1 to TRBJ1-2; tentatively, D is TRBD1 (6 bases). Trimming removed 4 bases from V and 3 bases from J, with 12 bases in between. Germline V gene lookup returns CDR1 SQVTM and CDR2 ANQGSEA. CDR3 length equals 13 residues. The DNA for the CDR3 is TGCAGCGTTGTAACAGGGACGGACTATGGCTACACCTTC. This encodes CSVVTGTDYGYTF.

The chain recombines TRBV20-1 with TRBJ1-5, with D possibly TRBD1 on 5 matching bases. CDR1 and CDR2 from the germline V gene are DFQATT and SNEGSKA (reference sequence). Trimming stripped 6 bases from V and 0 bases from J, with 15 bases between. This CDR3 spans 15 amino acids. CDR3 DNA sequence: TGCAGTGCCCGTCGTGGGGGTTTTAGCAATCAGCCCCAGCATTTT. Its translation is CSARRGGFSNQPQHF.

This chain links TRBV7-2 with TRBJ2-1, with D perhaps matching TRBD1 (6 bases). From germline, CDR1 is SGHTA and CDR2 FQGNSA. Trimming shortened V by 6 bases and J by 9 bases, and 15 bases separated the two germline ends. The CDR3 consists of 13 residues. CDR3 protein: CASSPGTLGEQFF. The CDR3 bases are TGTGCCAGCAGTCCGGGGACATTGGGTGAGCAGTTCTTC. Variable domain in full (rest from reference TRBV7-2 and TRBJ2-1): GAGVSQSPSNKVTEKGKDVELRCDPISGHTALYWYRQSLGQGLEFLIYFQGNSAPDKSGLPSDRFSAERTGGSVSTLTIQRTQQEDSAVYLCASSPGTLGEQFFGPGTRLTVL.